Shown below are 13 T cell receptor beta chains from a single sample sequenced in a study of radiotherapy plus CTLA-4 blockade in lung cancer. Sequencing used immunoSEQ multiplex PCR; TCRdb keeps in-frame clones, though not all of them. The top ten clones hold about a sixth of a sample with 280 or so clones, roughly 88% of them seen once. Sequencing was performed on tumor tissue, taken from a patient treated with radiotherapy plus ipilimumab. The receptor source for this set is a human donor with non-small cell lung cancer who had stable disease on radiotherapy plus ipilimumab.

This rearrangement joins TRBV20-1 to TRBJ1-3; no reliable D call. This CDR3 comprises 11 residues. The V and J ends lost 5 bases and 2 bases respectively, with 4 bases between them. Germline CDR1 reads DFQATT; CDR2 reads SNEGSKA (reference sequence). CDR3: CSAATGNTIYF. In DNA, the CDR3 is TGCAGTGCTGCTACTGGAAACACCATATATTTT.

The gene calls are TRBV6-1 and TRBJ1-3; tentative D call: TRBD1 (5 bases). The germline V and J ends were trimmed by 2 bases and 3 bases, with 11 bases remaining between them. Looked up from germline, CDR1 is MNHNS and CDR2 is SASEGT. The CDR3 totals 15 residues. CDR3 nucleotides: TGTGCCAGCAGTGAACCGAGGGGAAGTGGAAACACCATATATTTT. Its protein is CASSEPRGSGNTIYF.

Here the CDR3 reads CASKVRGGPYNEQFF. The CDR3 region has the DNA TGTGCCAGCAAGGTCCGGGGGGGTCCCTACAATGAGCAGTTCTTC. The chain employs TRBV6-5 and TRBJ2-1, with 8 nucleotides matching TRBD2. The CDR3 spans 15 residues. Germline V CDR1 and CDR2: MNHEY, SVGAGI. Losses at the gene ends were 7 bases for V and 2 bases for J; bases not matched to a gene: 7.

This rearrangement joins TRBV19 to TRBJ2-1; 14 positions match TRBD2. Trimming at V came to 6 bases and at J to 12 bases, leaving 16 bases not matched to a gene. Germline CDR1 is LNHDA and CDR2 is SQIVND (reference sequence). This CDR3 comprises 17 residues. The DNA for the CDR3 is TGTGCCAGTAGCATGACTAGCGGGGGGGCCTTCATCCGCGGGCAGTTCTTC. Its protein is CASSMTSGGAFIRGQFF.

The gene calls are TRBV1 and TRBJ1-5; the table gives TRBD1 as D, unverified against the DNA. TRBV1 constitutes a pseudogene. This CDR3 comprises 15 residues. CDR3 in DNA: TGCACCAGCAGCCGAAAGGGACAGAAAAATCAGCCCCAGCATTTT. It yields the protein CTSSRKGQKNQPQHF.

This chain joins TRBV5-8 and TRBJ1-1; no reliable D call. The V end lost 10 bases, the J end lost 5 bases, and 18 bases lay between the germline ends. The germline gives CDR1 SGHTS, CDR2 YDEGEE. The CDR3 extends over 13 amino acids. CDR3 loop: CAWKGSRRTEAFF. CDR3 DNA sequence: TGTGCCTGGAAAGGGAGCAGAAGGACTGAAGCTTTCTTT. The variable domain in full, with the rest retrieved from reference TRBV5-8 and TRBJ1-1, is EAGVTQSPTHLIKTRGQQATLRCSPISGHTSVYWYQQALGLGLQFLLWYDEGEERNRGNFPPRFSGRQFPNYSSELNVNALELEDSALYLCAWKGSRRTEAFFGQGTRLTVV.

The CDR3 DNA follows: TGTGCCAGCAGCGTAACAGGAGGAGATTCACCCCTCCACTTT. It translates to CASSVTGGDSPLHF. The chain couples TRBV9 to TRBJ1-6; the D gene is possibly TRBD1 (5 bases). Germline V gene lookup returns CDR1 SGDLS and CDR2 YYNGEE. This CDR3 has 14 amino acids. Trimming took 1 base from V and 8 from J, leaving 10 bases between them.

This chain uses TRBV7-8 with TRBJ1-4, with a possible D match to TRBD1 (6 bases). The ends were cut back, 1 base at V and 4 bases at J, with 10 bases in the middle. This CDR3 contains 15 residues. Germline loops: CDR1 SGHVS, CDR2 FQNEAQ. CDR3 amino acids: CASSLGTDGNEKLFF. The DNA for the CDR3 is TGTGCCAGCAGCTTAGGGACAGATGGTAATGAAAAACTGTTTTTT.

The chain couples TRBV7-2 to TRBJ2-7, with D possibly matching TRBD1 (6 bases). V was pared by 4 bases and J by 5 bases, with 15 bases between. The germline V gene has CDR1 SGHTA and CDR2 FQGNSA. The CDR3 spans 14 residues. The CDR3 sequence: CASSSDRTLDEQYF. CDR3 DNA: TGTGCCAGCAGCTCCGACAGGACCCTCGACGAGCAGTACTTC.

The CDR3 reads CASSLLWGANYGYTF. As DNA, the CDR3 is TGTGCCAGCAGCTTATTGTGGGGGGCTAACTATGGCTACACCTTC. The V and J genes are TRBV7-8 and TRBJ1-2; a possible D gene is TRBD1 (5 bases). V shed 2 bases and J shed 0 bases, with 10 bases lying between them. CDR3 length: 15 residues. Germline V CDR1 and CDR2: SGHVS, FQNEAQ.

Notes on this clone: The junction does not match germline at one end; this may be a read error. This chain connects TRBV7-7 to TRBJ2-2, with 9 bases matching TRBD1. CDR3 length: 15 residues. The germline gives CDR1 SSHAT, CDR2 FNYEAQ (reference sequence). The CDR3 nucleotides are TGTGCCAGCAGCAGGGACAGGGTAGGAACCGAGGAGCTGTTTTTT. Protein: CASSRDRVGTEELFF.

This sequence joins TRBV30 and TRBJ1-1, with D maybe TRBD1 (6 bases). CDR1 is GTSNPN and CDR2 is SVGIG in the germline V gene (reference sequence). V was clipped by 4 bases and J by 0 bases, with 18 bases between them. CDR3 length equals 16 residues. The CDR3 bases are TGTGCCTGGACATTCGGGGGGGCCCTTATGAACACTGAAGCTTTCTTT. Translating it yields CAWTFGGALMNTEAFF.

This clone has only one observation. The chain combines TRBV4-3 with TRBJ1-1, with TRBD1 matching 9 bases. This CDR3 comprises 15 residues. Per the germline V gene, CDR1 is LGHNA and CDR2 is YSLEER. With V trimmed by 6 bases and J by 4 bases, 9 bases remained unmatched. The CDR3 region has the DNA TGCGCCAGCAGAGGGACAGGGAGGATGACCACTGAAGCTTTCTTT. It specifies CASRGTGRMTTEAFF.